This T cell receptor beta chain was profiled in a study of blood T cell repertoires in COVID-19. Study-wide background: PBMCs, B-cell-depleted T cells, or T cells provided the cDNA or gDNA that made up the material.

Data came from immunoSEQ multiplex PCR; TCRdb stores just in-frame clones and leaves some out. Among around 140,000 clones listed, approximately 84% were seen once. The length of the CDR3 is 16 residues. In germline, CDR1 is LNHDA, CDR2 SQIVND (reference sequence). With 1 base clipped from V and 6 bases from J, the junction kept 7 bases outside the gene matches. In its sample, this clone was seen once. The sequencing sample was made of peripheral blood. The clonotype was recovered from a woman older than 75 with acute or convalescent COVID-19. This sequence joins TRBV19 and TRBJ2-1; TRBD2 matches 9 bases. CDR3 region: CASSIVPGLAFNEQFF. In nucleotides, the CDR3 is TGTGCCAGTAGTATAGTTCCGGGACTAGCTTTCAATGAGCAGTTCTTC.